This paragraph reports one TCR beta chain. Method: immunoSEQ multiplex PCR; TCRdb's copy keeps in-frame clones and lacks some. The data show around 16,000 clones, roughly 62% seen once. The data are from a study of neoadjuvant anti-PD-1 for oral cavity cancer. Analysis of PBMCs was direct, with no culture step. The V gene end was trimmed by 6 bases and the J gene end by 2 bases; junction bases not matched to a gene: 7. CDR1 and CDR2 (germline): MNHNY, SVGAGI (reference sequence). The CDR3 is 15 residues long. The receptor comes from a person between 40 and 80 years old with oral cavity squamous cell carcinoma. V usage is TRBV6-6 and J usage is TRBJ1-2; TRBD1 agrees at 9 bases. The starting material was PBMCs, obtained before nivolumab (anti-PD-1) treatment. CDR3 residues: CASRSATGGNYGYTF. CDR3 DNA: TGTGCCAGCAGATCGGCTACAGGGGGCAACTATGGCTACACCTTC.